This is a list of T cell receptor beta chains from one sample in a study of OX40 agonist ivuxolimab in advanced cancers. Sequencing was performed with immunoSEQ multiplex PCR; in TCRdb, only in-frame clones are kept and a portion is missing. The sample consists of more than 50,000 clones, 84% of them appearing once. Sequenced material: CD4+ or CD8+ T cells sorted from blood, taken in a trial of the OX40 agonist ivuxolimab. Receptors were obtained from an adult with an advanced solid tumor such as melanoma, head and neck, liver or kidney cancer. CDR3s include the opening cysteine and the closing phenylalanine or tryptophan. The order of the fields is V gene, clone size, J gene, D gene, CDR3 protein, CDR3 DNA. D genes are given only for firm matches. A row's size may be missing; if present it is once, few, many or a size class.

V: TRBV7-3
size: -
J: TRBJ2-7
D: TRBD2
CDR3: CASSRQTSGRHEQYF
DNA: TGTGCCAGCAGCCGCCAGACTAGCGGGAGGCACGAGCAGTACTTC

V: TRBV7-9
size: -
J: TRBJ1-2
D: -
CDR3: CASSLDAGSPYGYTF
DNA: TGTGCCAGCAGCTTAGATGCTGGGTCACCATATGGCTACACCTTC

V: TRBV11-2
size: -
J: TRBJ1-5
D: TRBD1
CDR3: CASSQGGGRQPQHF
DNA: TGTGCCAGCAGTCAGGGGGGGGGCCGACAGCCCCAGCATTTT

V: TRBV5-1
size: -
J: TRBJ2-3
D: -
CDR3: CASSASTDTQYF
DNA: TGCGCCAGCAGCGCTAGCACAGATACGCAGTATTTT

V: TRBV28
size: -
J: TRBJ2-2
D: -
CDR3: CASSSFQRRYAGELFF
DNA: TGTGCCAGCAGTTCCTTTCAGCGGAGATATGCCGGGGAGCTGTTTTTT

V: TRBV7-9
size: -
J: TRBJ2-3
D: -
CDR3: CASSLGRTESTDTQYF
DNA: TGTGCCAGCAGCTTAGGCCGGACAGAAAGCACAGATACGCAGTATTTT

V: TRBV5-4
size: -
J: TRBJ2-3
D: -
CDR3: CASSLDGPDTQYF
DNA: TGTGCCAGCAGCTTGGATGGCCCAGATACGCAGTATTTT

V: TRBV6-5
size: -
J: TRBJ2-4
D: -
CDR3: CAGTTLVPRSF
DNA: TGTGCCGGAACCACCCTAGTCCCTCGTAGCTTC

V: TRBV5-3
size: once
J: TRBJ1-2
D: -
CDR3: CASSSGTFNYGYTF
DNA: TGTGCCAGCAGCTCTGGAACCTTTAACTATGGCTACACCTTC

V: TRBV6-4
size: -
J: TRBJ2-2
D: -
CDR3: CASSDSSDTGELFF
DNA: TGTGCCAGCAGTGACTCTAGCGACACCGGGGAGCTGTTTTTT

V: TRBV29-1
size: -
J: TRBJ2-7
D: -
CDR3: CSGGSGVWDEQYF
DNA: TGCAGCGGCGGGTCGGGAGTTTGGGACGAGCAGTACTTC

V: TRBV13
size: few
J: TRBJ1-1
D: -
CDR3: CASSSPGWGNTEAFF
DNA: TGTGCCAGCAGCTCCCCGGGTTGGGGGAACACTGAAGCTTTCTTT

V: TRBV7-2
size: -
J: TRBJ2-3
D: TRBD1
CDR3: CASSSQTGLADTQYF
DNA: TGTGCCAGCAGCTCCCAGACAGGGCTCGCAGATACGCAGTATTTT

V: TRBV7-2
size: -
J: TRBJ2-7
D: TRBD2
CDR3: CASSLVSGSGYEQYF
DNA: TGTGCCAGCAGCTTAGTTAGCGGGAGCGGCTACGAGCAGTACTTC

V: TRBV28
size: once
J: TRBJ2-7
D: TRBD1
CDR3: CASNTNRDRGREEQYF
DNA: TGTGCCAGCAATACGAACCGGGACAGGGGGCGCGAAGAGCAGTACTTC

V: TRBV7-8
size: -
J: TRBJ2-1
D: -
CDR3: CASSLATHNEQFF
DNA: TGTGCCAGCAGCTTAGCCACGCACAATGAGCAGTTCTTC

V: TRBV6-1
size: -
J: TRBJ1-1
D: -
CDR3: CASKGIPRLETEAFF
DNA: TGTGCCAGCAAGGGAATTCCCCGCCTTGAGACTGAAGCTTTCTTT

V: TRBV2
size: few
J: TRBJ2-5
D: -
CDR3: CASSGLAVETQYF
DNA: TGTGCCAGCAGTGGCCTAGCCGTCGAGACCCAGTACTTC

V: TRBV7-3
size: once
J: TRBJ1-3
D: -
CDR3: CASSSGDPGNTIYF
DNA: TGTGCCAGCAGCTCAGGGGACCCTGGAAACACCATATATTTT

V: TRBV6-5
size: -
J: TRBJ2-1
D: TRBD1
CDR3: CASSADRGSYNEQFF
DNA: TGTGCCAGCAGTGCCGACAGGGGGTCCTACAATGAGCAGTTCTTC

V: TRBV28
size: once
J: TRBJ1-4
D: -
CDR3: CASSLEGSWEKLFF
DNA: TGTGCCAGCAGTTTAGAAGGGTCTTGGGAAAAACTGTTTTTT

V: TRBV6-1
size: -
J: TRBJ1-5
D: TRBD1
CDR3: CASSGGQGLLAQHF
DNA: TGTGCCAGCAGTGGGGGACAGGGCTTGCTTGCCCAGCATTTT

V: TRBV30
size: -
J: TRBJ1-2
D: -
CDR3: CAWSGGGGYTF
DNA: TGTGCCTGGAGTGGTGGGGGCGGCTACACCTTC

V: TRBV30
size: -
J: TRBJ2-7
D: -
CDR3: CASDTSYEQYF
DNA: TGTGCTTCGGACACCTCCTACGAGCAGTACTTC

V: TRBV7-2
size: -
J: TRBJ2-5
D: -
CDR3: CASSLNRRETQYF
DNA: TGTGCCAGCAGCTTAAACAGGCGAGAGACCCAGTACTTC

V: TRBV28
size: -
J: TRBJ1-2
D: -
CDR3: CASSLPLADYGYTF
DNA: TGTGCCAGCAGTTTACCACTGGCAGACTATGGCTACACCTTC

V: TRBV30
size: -
J: TRBJ2-1
D: TRBD2
CDR3: CAWTRDYYNEQFF
DNA: TGTGCCTGGACCCGGGACTATTACAATGAGCAGTTCTTC

V: TRBV5-1
size: few
J: TRBJ2-1
D: -
CDR3: CASSLTSVNQGEQFF
DNA: TGCGCCAGCAGCTTGACTAGCGTCAACCAGGGGGAGCAGTTCTTC

V: TRBV5-1
size: -
J: TRBJ2-6
D: TRBD1
CDR3: CASSLDGTGTLSGANVLTF
DNA: TGCGCCAGCAGCTTGGATGGGACAGGGACACTCTCTGGGGCCAACGTCCTGACTTTC

V: TRBV15
size: -
J: TRBJ2-7
D: -
CDR3: CATSRGGTGSYEQYF
DNA: TGTGCCACCAGCAGAGGTGGGACCGGTAGCTACGAGCAGTACTTC

V: TRBV7-9
size: few
J: TRBJ2-7
D: -
CDR3: CASSLFAGQGHEQYF
DNA: TGTGCCAGCAGCTTATTTGCAGGGCAGGGCCACGAGCAGTACTTC

V: TRBV9
size: -
J: TRBJ2-7
D: -
CDR3: CASSVSASSYEQYF
DNA: TGTGCCAGCAGCGTATCGGCTAGCTCCTACGAGCAGTACTTC

V: TRBV7-2
size: -
J: TRBJ2-1
D: TRBD2
CDR3: CASSLGTSVYNEQFF
DNA: TGTGCCAGCAGCTTAGGGACTAGCGTGTACAATGAGCAGTTCTTC

V: TRBV28
size: once
J: TRBJ2-7
D: -
CDR3: CASSLAGPRGGEQYF
DNA: TGTGCCAGCAGTTTAGCGGGCCCCCGTGGGGGCGAGCAGTACTTC

V: TRBV6-1
size: -
J: TRBJ2-7
D: -
CDR3: CASSRDTSGSYEQYF
DNA: TGTGCCAGCAGTCGTGACACCTCAGGTTCCTACGAGCAGTACTTC

V: TRBV2
size: -
J: TRBJ1-6
D: TRBD1
CDR3: CASMPGQDYNSPLHF
DNA: TGTGCCAGCATGCCCGGACAGGATTATAATTCACCCCTCCACTTT

V: TRBV30
size: once
J: TRBJ1-4
D: -
CDR3: CAWSAQPGPGEKLFF
DNA: TGTGCCTGGAGTGCCCAACCGGGACCCGGGGAAAAACTGTTTTTT

V: TRBV9
size: -
J: TRBJ2-7
D: TRBD2
CDR3: CASSVRILAGFYEQYF
DNA: TGTGCCAGCAGCGTTCGAATCCTAGCGGGATTCTACGAGCAGTACTTC

V: TRBV18
size: -
J: TRBJ2-5
D: -
CDR3: CASSPRLQETQYF
DNA: TGTGCCAGCTCACCACGGCTCCAAGAGACCCAGTACTTC

V: TRBV6-5
size: -
J: TRBJ2-5
D: TRBD2
CDR3: CASSPGGGQETQYF
DNA: TGTGCCAGCAGTCCCGGGGGGGGTCAGGAGACCCAGTACTTC

V: TRBV6-1
size: -
J: TRBJ1-6
D: -
CDR3: CASSERAGPNSPLHF
DNA: TGTGCCAGCAGTGAACGGGCAGGGCCTAATTCACCCCTCCACTTT

V: TRBV19
size: -
J: TRBJ2-7
D: -
CDR3: CASKSPSSYEQYF
DNA: TGTGCCAGTAAGTCACCCAGCTCCTACGAGCAGTACTTC

V: TRBV6-5
size: -
J: TRBJ2-7
D: -
CDR3: CASSHGGPKPYEQYF
DNA: TGTGCCAGCAGTCACGGCGGGCCAAAACCCTACGAGCAGTACTTC

V: TRBV5-4
size: -
J: TRBJ2-5
D: TRBD1
CDR3: CASSGGTGSGTQYF
DNA: TGTGCCAGCAGCGGAGGGACAGGGTCGGGGACCCAGTACTTC